A selection of T cell receptor beta chains follows, all from one sample in a study of control samples from healthy donors and cancer patients. Method: immunoSEQ multiplex PCR; TCRdb's copy keeps in-frame clones and lacks some. The sample shows just over 80,000 clones, around 92% of them seen only once. The sample comprised blood. These receptors all stem from a man between 50 and 59 years old in good health. Each CDR3 is given without its conserved first and last residue. Fields, in order: clone size, J gene, D gene, V gene, CDR3 protein. A D gene is named only where the DNA matches it firmly. Part of the rows lack a size; the others show once, few, many or a class for expanded clones.

clone_size: NA; j_call: TRBJ2-2; d_call: NA; v_call: TRBV7-2; cdr3_aa: ASSQTVSTGELF
clone_size: NA; j_call: TRBJ2-1; d_call: TRBD2; v_call: TRBV6-1; cdr3_aa: ASSANPTSGGRGEQF
clone_size: NA; j_call: TRBJ1-3; d_call: TRBD1; v_call: TRBV9; cdr3_aa: ASSVGQGLGNTIY
clone_size: NA; j_call: TRBJ2-2; d_call: NA; v_call: TRBV7-6; cdr3_aa: ASSSRSMAPNTGELF
clone_size: NA; j_call: TRBJ1-4; d_call: TRBD1; v_call: TRBV18; cdr3_aa: ASSHLTGTADEKLF
clone_size: NA; j_call: TRBJ1-1; d_call: NA; v_call: TRBV11-2; cdr3_aa: ASSLDLDRLNTEAF
clone_size: NA; j_call: TRBJ2-6; d_call: NA; v_call: TRBV11-2; cdr3_aa: ASSYSRVGANVLT
clone_size: few; j_call: TRBJ1-5; d_call: NA; v_call: TRBV30; cdr3_aa: AWNMGNQPQH
clone_size: NA; j_call: TRBJ2-2; d_call: TRBD2; v_call: TRBV19; cdr3_aa: ASRAREGNTGELF
clone_size: NA; j_call: TRBJ1-1; d_call: TRBD1; v_call: TRBV19; cdr3_aa: ASSVRDRARNTEAF
clone_size: NA; j_call: TRBJ2-7; d_call: NA; v_call: TRBV7-7; cdr3_aa: ASSFAEGYEQY
clone_size: NA; j_call: TRBJ1-2; d_call: TRBD1; v_call: TRBV5-5; cdr3_aa: ASSLFQGAWGYT
clone_size: NA; j_call: TRBJ1-6; d_call: TRBD1; v_call: TRBV19; cdr3_aa: ASNPGGLTPLH
clone_size: few; j_call: TRBJ2-6; d_call: NA; v_call: TRBV15; cdr3_aa: ATSKRWGEPGANVLT
clone_size: NA; j_call: TRBJ2-7; d_call: TRBD2; v_call: TRBV7-6; cdr3_aa: ASSLMGARGDEQY
clone_size: NA; j_call: TRBJ1-1; d_call: NA; v_call: TRBV5-1; cdr3_aa: ASSLDRGNTEAF
clone_size: NA; j_call: TRBJ1-6; d_call: NA; v_call: TRBV15; cdr3_aa: ATSRAGLADSPLH
clone_size: few; j_call: TRBJ2-5; d_call: TRBD2; v_call: TRBV3-1/TRBV3-2; cdr3_aa: ASSQGLRGGMKTQY
clone_size: NA; j_call: TRBJ1-1; d_call: NA; v_call: TRBV27; cdr3_aa: ASSLGGAGTEAF
clone_size: NA; j_call: TRBJ2-7; d_call: NA; v_call: TRBV3-1/TRBV3-2; cdr3_aa: ASSLYRFPYEQY
clone_size: NA; j_call: TRBJ1-1; d_call: NA; v_call: TRBV27; cdr3_aa: ASSLQGPDTEAF
clone_size: NA; j_call: TRBJ1-2; d_call: NA; v_call: TRBV30; cdr3_aa: AWRFGGARGGYT
clone_size: once; j_call: TRBJ1-1; d_call: NA; v_call: TRBV30; cdr3_aa: AWSSGWETEAF
clone_size: once; j_call: TRBJ2-7; d_call: TRBD2; v_call: TRBV15; cdr3_aa: ATSRVASGEREQY
clone_size: NA; j_call: TRBJ1-2; d_call: NA; v_call: TRBV24-1; cdr3_aa: ATSDYTGYT
clone_size: once; j_call: TRBJ1-1; d_call: NA; v_call: TRBV9; cdr3_aa: ASSVEPQEHTEAF
clone_size: once; j_call: TRBJ1-1; d_call: NA; v_call: TRBV19; cdr3_aa: ASSMEVRSEAF
clone_size: NA; j_call: TRBJ1-2; d_call: TRBD1; v_call: TRBV4-1; cdr3_aa: ASSQGNRGFYGYT
clone_size: NA; j_call: TRBJ1-6; d_call: TRBD1; v_call: TRBV30; cdr3_aa: AWSKDRASHNSPLH
clone_size: NA; j_call: TRBJ1-2; d_call: NA; v_call: TRBV6-5; cdr3_aa: ASSYSIGGGIYGYT
clone_size: NA; j_call: TRBJ1-2; d_call: TRBD1; v_call: TRBV27; cdr3_aa: ASTHAPGTAYPNYGYT
clone_size: NA; j_call: TRBJ2-5; d_call: NA; v_call: TRBV28; cdr3_aa: ASRVQETQY
clone_size: NA; j_call: TRBJ1-2; d_call: NA; v_call: TRBV15; cdr3_aa: ATSTDTGLAYT
clone_size: NA; j_call: TRBJ2-1; d_call: TRBD2; v_call: TRBV6-6; cdr3_aa: ASSYSAWEGSDEQF
clone_size: NA; j_call: TRBJ1-1; d_call: NA; v_call: TRBV13; cdr3_aa: ASSFLPPRRQINTEAF
clone_size: NA; j_call: TRBJ1-4; d_call: NA; v_call: TRBV27; cdr3_aa: ASSRSFNEKLF
clone_size: NA; j_call: TRBJ1-5; d_call: NA; v_call: TRBV7-9; cdr3_aa: ASSPPGGGNQPQH
clone_size: NA; j_call: TRBJ1-1; d_call: TRBD1; v_call: TRBV7-3; cdr3_aa: ASSQTGGNTEAF
clone_size: NA; j_call: TRBJ2-3; d_call: NA; v_call: TRBV29-1; cdr3_aa: SVGRGTDTQY
clone_size: NA; j_call: TRBJ1-1; d_call: NA; v_call: TRBV19; cdr3_aa: ASSIEGRTEAF
clone_size: NA; j_call: TRBJ1-4; d_call: TRBD1; v_call: TRBV2; cdr3_aa: ASSEDRTTNEKLF
clone_size: NA; j_call: TRBJ1-1; d_call: NA; v_call: TRBV7-8; cdr3_aa: ASSPREGITEAF
clone_size: NA; j_call: TRBJ1-4; d_call: TRBD1; v_call: TRBV5-1; cdr3_aa: ASSLSSGTATNEKLF
clone_size: NA; j_call: TRBJ1-1; d_call: NA; v_call: TRBV5-1; cdr3_aa: ASSLAAGTEAF
clone_size: NA; j_call: TRBJ1-5; d_call: TRBD1; v_call: TRBV2; cdr3_aa: ASRSGTGGSNQPQH
clone_size: NA; j_call: TRBJ1-3; d_call: NA; v_call: TRBV6-5; cdr3_aa: ASRQLGGSGNTIY
clone_size: NA; j_call: TRBJ2-5; d_call: NA; v_call: TRBV9; cdr3_aa: ASSVGLTETQY
clone_size: NA; j_call: TRBJ2-7; d_call: TRBD2; v_call: TRBV30; cdr3_aa: AWSDGRGGEQY
clone_size: NA; j_call: TRBJ2-3; d_call: TRBD2; v_call: TRBV11-2; cdr3_aa: ASSLGGGGPTDTQY